These T cell receptor beta chains were read from a single sample in a study of beta chain features in type 1 diabetes. The protocol was immunoSEQ multiplex PCR, while the TCRdb copy is restricted to in-frame clones and leaves out a portion. The table records about 270,000 clones, 13% to 15% of them present only once. The specimen was naive CD4+ T cells from blood. The source is a woman between 40 and 55 years old in good health. Both conserved end residues are part of each CDR3. Each record gives: D gene, J gene, V gene, clone size, CDR3 DNA, CDR3 protein. The D gene is left open where the match is weak. Not every row has a clone size; where given, it reads once, few, many or a size class.

>NA|TRBJ2-5|TRBV7-2|few
TGTGCCAGCATTCGACAGGCTATGACCCAAGAGACCCAGTACTTC
CASIRQAMTQETQYF
>TRBD2|TRBJ2-7|TRBV7-6|NA
TGTGCCAGCAGCTTAAGCGGGGGGGCCTCCTACAAGCAGTACTTC
CASSLSGGASYKQYF
>NA|TRBJ2-3|TRBV7-2|NA
TGTGCCAGCAGCTTAGCGGGGGGATACACAGATACGCAGTATTTT
CASSLAGGYTDTQYF
>NA|TRBJ2-7|TRBV10-2|NA
TGCGCCAGCAGGGAGATATCAGTCGCCTACGAGCAGTACTTC
CASREISVAYEQYF
>NA|TRBJ2-5|TRBV29-1|NA
TGCAGCGTTGATGGTCAGGTGGCGGGGACCCAGTACTTC
CSVDGQVAGTQYF
>NA|TRBJ1-6|TRBV4-1|few
TGCGCCAGCAGAAAAAGCGTGGGGGGGTTCAATTCACCCCTCCACTTT
CASRKSVGGFNSPLHF
>TRBD1|TRBJ2-7|TRBV5-8|few
TGTGCCAGCAGCTTAAGGGGGACAGGCGAGCAGTACTTC
CASSLRGTGEQYF
>NA|TRBJ2-5|TRBV5-1|NA
TGCGCCAGCAGCCTCGGGGGAGCCCAAGAGACCCAGTACTTC
CASSLGGAQETQYF
>TRBD1|TRBJ2-1|TRBV29-1|few
TGCAGCGTTGATCCCCGGGACAGGGTGCCCAATGAGCAGTTCTTC
CSVDPRDRVPNEQFF
>NA|TRBJ2-7|TRBV21-1|NA
TGTGCCAGCAGCAAAGTCTGCCTATCCGACGAGCAGTACTTC
CASSKVCLSDEQYF
>TRBD1|TRBJ2-5|TRBV5-4|few
TGTGCCAGCAGCTTGAAAGCGACAGGGGGCAGTGAGACCCAGTACTTC
CASSLKATGGSETQYF
>NA|TRBJ2-7|TRBV7-2|few
TGTGCCAGCAGCTTAGCCCCCAGAAGGGGCGAGCAGTACTTC
CASSLAPRRGEQYF
>TRBD2|TRBJ2-1|TRBV29-1|NA
TGCAGCGTTGATGCTAGCGGGGGGTACAATGAGCAGTTCTTC
CSVDASGGYNEQFF
>NA|TRBJ1-6|TRBV7-2|few
TGTGCCAGCAGCCTCAACCTACGAGACAGCTCCTATAATTCACCCCTCCACTTT
CASSLNLRDSSYNSPLHF
>TRBD1|TRBJ2-5|TRBV11-2|NA
TGTGCCAGCAGCTTTCCCCGGAGGACAGGGAATGAGACCCAGTACTTC
CASSFPRRTGNETQYF
>NA|TRBJ1-5|TRBV6-6|NA
TGTGCCACGCAAGACCGGGAGCCCCAGCATTTT
CATQDREPQHF
>NA|TRBJ1-1|TRBV10-3|few
TGTGCCATCAGCGTAAAAACCGACAGCACTGAAGCTTTCTTT
CAISVKTDSTEAFF
>TRBD2|TRBJ2-7|TRBV4-1|NA
TGCGCCAGCAGCCAAGCGGGACTACTGAACTACGAGCAGTACTTC
CASSQAGLLNYEQYF
>TRBD2|TRBJ2-1|TRBV6-1|few
TGTGCCAGCAGCCGGGGACTAGCGGACTACAATGAGCAGTTCTTC
CASSRGLADYNEQFF
>NA|TRBJ1-2|TRBV18|NA
TGTGCCAGCTCACCCAGCGAGGGCCTGTATGGCTACACCTTC
CASSPSEGLYGYTF
>TRBD1|TRBJ2-3|TRBV6-6|NA
TGTGCCAGCAGGGATCCTGGACAGGGACTCACAGATACGCAGTATTTT
CASRDPGQGLTDTQYF
>NA|TRBJ2-7|TRBV7-9|NA
TGTGCCAGCAGTTCCGAGAAATACTACGAGCAGTACTTC
CASSSEKYYEQYF
>NA|TRBJ1-1|TRBV11-2|NA
TGTGCCAGCAGCACTCGTCCCGGGACTCCGAACACTGAAGCTTTCTTT
CASSTRPGTPNTEAFF
>TRBD1|TRBJ2-3|TRBV6-1|few
TGTGCCAGCAGTGGCGGACAGGGGAGCACAGATACGCAGTATTTT
CASSGGQGSTDTQYF
>NA|TRBJ2-3|TRBV21-1|few
TGTGCCAGCAGCAAAGGGCGGGAGGGACAGCCCGACAGTAGCACAGATACGCAGTATTTT
CASSKGREGQPDSSTDTQYF
>TRBD2|TRBJ2-1|TRBV7-2|few
TGTGCCAGCAGCGTTAGCGGGGGGGCTCGGTACAATGAGCAGTTCTTC
CASSVSGGARYNEQFF
>NA|TRBJ2-7|TRBV2|NA
TGTGCCAGCAGTGAAATTAATTCCCCCTCTTACGAGCAGTACTTC
CASSEINSPSYEQYF
>TRBD2|TRBJ2-5|TRBV7-2|few
TGTGCCAGCAGCCCCCCGGGGGTAGCGGGGGTGGGAGAGACCCAGTACTTC
CASSPPGVAGVGETQYF
>NA|TRBJ1-6|TRBV5-1|NA
TGCGCCAGCAGATTGGTTCCAAATTCACCCCTCCACTTT
CASRLVPNSPLHF
>TRBD1|TRBJ1-6|TRBV5-5|NA
TGTGCCAGCAGACTTGGAAGGGACAGGGATAATTCACCCCTCCACTTT
CASRLGRDRDNSPLHF
>NA|TRBJ1-2|TRBV6-6|NA
TGTGCCAGCAGTTGGGACATCCCTAACTATGGCTACACCTTC
CASSWDIPNYGYTF
>TRBD1|TRBJ1-1|TRBV18|NA
TGTGCCAGCTCACCAATGGACAGGGGTAGGGGGACTGAAGCTTTCTTT
CASSPMDRGRGTEAFF
>NA|TRBJ1-2|TRBV4-1|NA
TGCGCCAGCAGTCACAATCCTCCAGGGGCAAAGTATGGCTACACCTTC
CASSHNPPGAKYGYTF
>NA|TRBJ2-7|TRBV27|few
TGTGCCAGCAGGAGGACAGTCTTC
CASRRTVF
>TRBD1|TRBJ1-1|TRBV10-3|many
TGTGCCATCAGTCCTGGACAGGGTCAGGGTGAAGCTTTCTTT
CAISPGQGQGEAFF
>NA|TRBJ2-7|TRBV7-2|NA
TGTGCCAGCAGCTTAGGGACAGCCTACGAGCAGTACTTC
CASSLGTAYEQYF
>TRBD1|TRBJ1-1|TRBV5-1|few
TGCGCCAGCCAACCGGGGACAGGGCTGAACACTGAAGCTTTCTTT
CASQPGTGLNTEAFF
>TRBD1|TRBJ2-7|TRBV6-5|few
TGTGCCAGCAGGCTCCGGGACAGGGGTTACGAGCAGTACTTC
CASRLRDRGYEQYF
>TRBD1|TRBJ1-6|TRBV7-2|few
TGTGCCAGCAGCTTGTCGGCAGGGGGTACGTCACCCCTCCACTTT
CASSLSAGGTSPLHF
>TRBD1|TRBJ1-2|TRBV4-1|NA
TGCGCCAGCAGCCAAGATCCGGGACAGGGAAATGGCTACACCTTC
CASSQDPGQGNGYTF
>NA|TRBJ1-1|TRBV6-5|NA
TGTGCCAGCAGTTATCTGCTCAGGGCAGACGAAGCTTTCTTT
CASSYLLRADEAFF
>TRBD2|TRBJ2-5|TRBV9|NA
TGTGCCAGCAGCGTCACTAGCGGGGGACTCGGGGAGACCCAGTACTTC
CASSVTSGGLGETQYF
>NA|TRBJ2-7|TRBV18|few
TGTGCCAGCTCCCCCCGGTCAGGGGTATCCTACGAGCAGTACTTC
CASSPRSGVSYEQYF
>NA|TRBJ2-7|TRBV7-2|NA
TGTGCCAGCAGCTTTAAAACAGGGACCGAGCAGTACTTC
CASSFKTGTEQYF
>NA|TRBJ1-6|TRBV7-2|once
TGTGCCAGCAGCTTAGAAGGGCAGGGGAACTCACCCCTCCACTTT
CASSLEGQGNSPLHF
>NA|TRBJ2-7|TRBV4-3|NA
TGCGCCAGCAGCCAAGACCTAGGTTACTACGAGCAGTACTTC
CASSQDLGYYEQYF
>TRBD1|TRBJ1-6|TRBV5-1|few
TGCGCCAGCAGCTCGGGACAGGGTGTTAATTCACCCCTCCACTTT
CASSSGQGVNSPLHF
>NA|TRBJ2-3|TRBV25-1|NA
TGTGCCAGCAGTGCCCGGCGCGACAGTAACAGAACAGATACGCAGTATTTT
CASSARRDSNRTDTQYF
>NA|TRBJ2-3|TRBV12-5|NA
TGTGCTAGTGGTTTGGGTCAGCGAAACACAGATACGCAGTATTTT
CASGLGQRNTDTQYF
>TRBD1|TRBJ1-1|TRBV5-1|NA
TGCGCCAGCGGCAGGACAGGCTCGAACACTGAAGCTTTCTTT
CASGRTGSNTEAFF
>TRBD2|TRBJ2-5|TRBV7-8|few
TGTGCCAGCAGCTTAGGTAGCGGGGCTCAAGAGACCCAGTACTTC
CASSLGSGAQETQYF
>TRBD2|TRBJ2-3|TRBV7-9|NA
TGTGCCAGCAGCTGGCGGGGGGGCACAGATACGCAGTATTTT
CASSWRGGTDTQYF
>TRBD1|TRBJ1-2|TRBV6-5|NA
TGTGCCAGCAGTTACTCCATCGCAGGGGGTTATGGCTACACCTTC
CASSYSIAGGYGYTF
>NA|TRBJ2-6|TRBV9|few
TGTGCCAGCAGCGTAGCTTCCTCTGGGGCCAACGTCCTGACTTTC
CASSVASSGANVLTF
>NA|TRBJ1-1|TRBV13|few
TGTGCCAGCAGCTTAGGCCGGGGGACTGAAGCTTTCTTT
CASSLGRGTEAFF
>TRBD2|TRBJ2-1|TRBV5-1|NA
TGCGCCAGCAGCAGTGGGACTAGCGGGGGCTCCTACAATGAGCAGTTCTTC
CASSSGTSGGSYNEQFF
>NA|TRBJ2-1|TRBV7-2|few
TGTGCCAGCAGCCCGTACAATGAGCAGTTCTTC
CASSPYNEQFF
>TRBD1|TRBJ2-7|TRBV15|many
TGTGCCACTTCGGACAGGGACTCCTACGAGCAGTACTTC
CATSDRDSYEQYF
>NA|TRBJ2-1|TRBV7-6|NA
TGTGCCAGCAGCTTAACCGCGACGGGGGAGCAGTTCTTC
CASSLTATGEQFF